This entry features one TCR beta chain sequence. Antigen unknown. The source of the sample is a study of regulatory T cells in long-lasting Graves disease. Overall study findings and caveats: New patients shared 966 public clonotypes, fewer than the approximately 2,500 shared by persistent patients. Exclusively peripheral blood, rather than thyroid tissue, was studied.

Assembly of TCR beta libraries relied on iRepertoire HTBI primers together with Arm-PCR of CDR3 regions. TCRdb independently ran MiXCR on the multiplex PCR reads; one entry per CDR3 protein. Here the sample spans about 450,000 distinct CDR3 sequences, around a quarter being singletons. The time point here: persistent/refractory GD, antithyroid drugs over 5 years with positive TRAb. Generation of the TCR library employed RNA extracted from PBMCs. A peripheral blood sample, roughly 8.5 milliliters in volume, was drawn into EDTA tubes. Trimming shortened V by 0 bases and J by 2 bases, and 4 bases separated the two germline ends. The CDR3 is 13 amino acids. The germline V gene encodes CDR1 LNHDA and CDR2 SQIVND (reference sequence).

The sequence came from a female donor with Graves disease. The sample consisted of peripheral blood mononuclear cells (PBMCs), taken when the disease was refractory, from a patient treated with antithyroid drugs. V usage is TRBV19 and J usage is TRBJ2-5; no clear D gene. For the CDR3, the DNA is TGTGCCAGTAGTATAGATGATCAAGAGACCCAGTACTTC. Its protein product is CASSIDDQETQYF.